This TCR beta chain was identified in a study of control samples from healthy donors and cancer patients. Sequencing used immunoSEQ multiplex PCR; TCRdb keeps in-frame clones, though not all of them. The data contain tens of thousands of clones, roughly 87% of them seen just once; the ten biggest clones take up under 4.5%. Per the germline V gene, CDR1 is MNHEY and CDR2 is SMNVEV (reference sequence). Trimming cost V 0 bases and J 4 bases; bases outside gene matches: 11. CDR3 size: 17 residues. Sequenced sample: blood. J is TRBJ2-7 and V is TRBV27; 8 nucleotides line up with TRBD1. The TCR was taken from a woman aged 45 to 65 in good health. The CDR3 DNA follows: TGTGCCAGCAGTTTATCGTTCAGGGCAGGGGGCTCGTACGAGCAGTACTTC. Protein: CASSLSFRAGGSYEQYF.